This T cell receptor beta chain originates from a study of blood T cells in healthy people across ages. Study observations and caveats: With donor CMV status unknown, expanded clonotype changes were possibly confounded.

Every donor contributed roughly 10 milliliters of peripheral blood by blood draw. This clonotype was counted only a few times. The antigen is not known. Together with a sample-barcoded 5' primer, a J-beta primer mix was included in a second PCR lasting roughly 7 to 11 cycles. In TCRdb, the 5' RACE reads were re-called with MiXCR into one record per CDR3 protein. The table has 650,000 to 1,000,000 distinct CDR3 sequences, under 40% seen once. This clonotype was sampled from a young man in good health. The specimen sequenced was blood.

The CDR3 sequence: CATSDAKGTDTQYF. The CDR3 bases are TGTGCCACCAGTGACGCAAAGGGCACAGATACGCAGTATTTT. V usage is TRBV24-1 and J usage is TRBJ2-3; D not resolved. Germline V gives CDR1 KGHDR, CDR2 SFDVKD. This CDR3 is built from 14 residues. The ends were cut back, 4 bases at V and 1 base at J, with 8 bases in the middle.